These 29 T cell receptor beta chains came from one sample sequenced in a study of technical replicates of blood from a handful of donors. The assay was immunoSEQ multiplex PCR, and TCRdb's table has in-frame clones only and misses some. The top ten clones hold around 0.35% of a sample with under 50,000 clones, about 96% of them seen once. The source material was T cells isolated from PBMCs. These receptors all come from a human donor in good health.

This chain connects TRBV6-1 to TRBJ2-7; D uncertain. There are 14 residues in the CDR3. Trimming took 4 bases from V and 2 from J, leaving 12 bases between them. CDR1 MNHNS and CDR2 SASEGT come from the germline V gene. The CDR3 region is CASSGATLTYEQYF. CDR3 DNA sequence: TGTGCCAGCAGTGGGGCCACTTTAACCTACGAGCAGTACTTC.

The rearrangement joins TRBV23-1 to TRBJ1-5; a weak D match, TRBD1 (5 bases). TRBV23-1 is an open reading frame whose function is uncertain. Trimming left V 6 bases short and J 7 bases short, with 13 bases between. The CDR3 covers 13 residues. CDR3 protein: CASRPIWGQPQHF. The CDR3 DNA is TGCGCCAGCAGGCCAATCTGGGGCCAGCCCCAGCATTTT.

The chain has TRBV18 and TRBJ2-7; unclear D gene. Between the trimmed V and J ends, which lost 0 bases and 1 base, there was a span of 4 bases. In germline, CDR1 is KGHSH, CDR2 LQKENI. The CDR3 loop spans 13 amino acids. The CDR3 here is CASSPPTSYEQYF. Here the CDR3 DNA reads TGTGCCAGCTCACCACCGACATCCTACGAGCAGTACTTC. Combining the CDR3 with reference TRBV18 and TRBJ2-7 gives the whole variable domain NAGVMQNPRHLVRRRGQEARLRCSPMKGHSHVYWYRQLPEEGLKFMVYLQKENIIDESGMPKERFSAEFPKEGPSILRIQQVVRGDSAAYFCASSPPTSYEQYFGPGTRLTVT.

This clone showed up just a few times. The gene calls are TRBV19 and TRBJ1-1; D unresolved. The germline gives CDR1 LNHDA, CDR2 SQIVND (reference sequence). This CDR3 contains 13 residues. The germline V and J ends were trimmed by 2 bases and 3 bases, with 7 bases remaining between them. Here the CDR3 reads CASSITVYTEAFF. The CDR3 DNA sequence: TGTGCCAGTAGTATAACGGTCTACACTGAAGCTTTCTTT.

The gene calls are TRBV9 and TRBJ2-7, with 9 bases matching TRBD1. Germline assignment: CDR1 SGDLS and CDR2 YYNGEE. Trimming took 3 bases from V and 3 from J; bases not matched to a gene: 4. The CDR3 covers 14 residues. As DNA, the CDR3 is TGTGCCAGCAGCGAGGGACAGGGAAGCTACGAGCAGTACTTC. Translating it yields CASSEGQGSYEQYF.

The chain employs TRBV4-3 and TRBJ1-1, with TRBD1 matching 7 bases. The CDR3 runs to 15 residues. J gave up 1 base and V 1 base, and 3 bases lay outside the gene matches. The germline V gene encodes CDR1 LGHNA and CDR2 YSLEER. DNA of the CDR3: TGCGCCAGCAGCCAAGTAGCAGGGGGGAACACTGAAGCTTTCTTT. Its protein is CASSQVAGGNTEAFF.

The chain uses TRBV2 and TRBJ1-2; no definite D call. Looked up from germline, CDR1 is SNHLY and CDR2 is FYNNEI. CDR3 length: 14 residues. Trimming cost V 4 bases and J 1 base, with 10 bases left between them. The CDR3 region is CASSGTIFNYGYTF. The CDR3 DNA follows: TGTGCCAGCAGTGGCACTATTTTTAACTATGGCTACACCTTC.

This rearrangement joins TRBV6-1 to TRBJ2-2; TRBD1 matches at 7 bases. This CDR3 is 14 amino acids long. Germline trimming cut 6 bases from V and 1 base from J; bases unmatched to any gene: 2. Looked up from germline, CDR1 is MNHNS and CDR2 is SASEGT. Here the CDR3 reads CASRQGMNTGELFF. The CDR3 region has the DNA TGTGCCAGCAGACAGGGGATGAACACCGGGGAGCTGTTTTTT.

This sequence joins TRBV2 and TRBJ1-1; D not certain. The length of the CDR3 is 10 residues. The V gene lost 6 bases and the J gene lost 13 bases, with 12 bases spanning the gap. Looked up from germline, CDR1 is SNHLY and CDR2 is FYNNEI. CDR3 protein: CASSPNEGFF. In DNA, the CDR3 is TGTGCCAGCAGCCCCAACGAGGGTTTCTTT.

The chain uses TRBV18 and TRBJ2-7; D might be TRBD1 (5 bases). V lost 3 bases, J lost 3 bases, and 18 bases lay in between. The CDR3 length is 16 residues. The germline V gene encodes CDR1 KGHSH and CDR2 LQKENI. In nucleotides, the CDR3 is TGTGCCAGCTCACCGAATATGGAGACAGCCAACTACGAGCAGTACTTC. Protein: CASSPNMETANYEQYF.

The genes are TRBV5-1 and TRBJ2-7, with 14 bases that match TRBD2. The V gene end was trimmed by 2 bases and the J gene end by 7 bases; junction bases not matched to a gene: 5. This CDR3 contains 15 residues. Germline V gives CDR1 SGHRS, CDR2 YFSETQ. This CDR3 is CASSLGTSGSEEQYF. Written as DNA, the CDR3 is TGCGCCAGCAGCTTAGGGACTAGCGGGAGTGAAGAGCAGTACTTC.

The chain recombines TRBV6-5 with TRBJ1-5, with D possibly matching TRBD1 (5 bases). Germline V gene lookup returns CDR1 MNHEY and CDR2 SVGAGI. The CDR3 contains 14 residues. The V end was cut by 2 bases, the J end by 3 bases, with 8 bases between. CDR3 residues: CASSYGHYNQPQHF. The CDR3 nucleotides are TGTGCCAGCAGTTACGGACACTACAATCAGCCCCAGCATTTT.

V gene TRBV25-1 combines with J gene TRBJ2-1; a possible D gene is TRBD1 (6 bases). The germline V gene encodes CDR1 MGHDK and CDR2 SYGVNS. V lost 3 bases and J lost 4, with 16 bases in between. The CDR3 consists of 16 residues. The CDR3 protein is CASSEGPGTLYNEQFF. The CDR3 nucleotides are TGTGCCAGCAGTGAGGGACCCGGGACACTGTACAATGAGCAGTTCTTC.

V is TRBV11-2 and J is TRBJ2-7; TRBD2 matches 8 bases. The CDR3 consists of 16 residues. V gave up 4 bases and J gave up 0 bases; unmatched junction bases: 8. In germline, CDR1 is SGHAT, CDR2 FQNNGV. CDR3 sequence: CASSWASGPSSYEQYF. The CDR3 nucleotides are TGTGCCAGCAGCTGGGCTAGCGGGCCTAGCTCCTACGAGCAGTACTTC.

The genes are TRBV10-3 and TRBJ1-5; D possibly corresponds to TRBD1 (6 bases). V dropped 11 bases and J dropped 5 bases, with 19 bases sitting between them. The length of the CDR3 is 14 residues. Per the germline V gene, CDR1 is ENHRY and CDR2 is SYGVKD. The CDR3 here is CASRSLGGDQPQHF. CDR3 DNA: TGTGCCTCCCGGTCTTTAGGGGGGGATCAGCCCCAGCATTTT.

The rearrangement links TRBV5-1 to TRBJ1-2, with D unresolved. The CDR3 runs 14 residues. Germline V gene sequence: CDR1 SGHRS, CDR2 YFSETQ. V dropped 3 bases and J dropped 7 bases, with 16 bases sitting between them. CDR3 protein: CASSSTFTTGGYTF. DNA of the CDR3: TGCGCCAGCAGCTCCACTTTTACGACGGGTGGCTACACCTTC. Full variable domain (rest looked up from reference TRBV5-1 and TRBJ1-2): KAGVTQTPRYLIKTRGQQVTLSCSPISGHRSVSWYQQTPGQGLQFLFEYFSETQRNKGNFPGRFSGRQFSNSRSEMNVSTLELGDSALYLCASSSTFTTGGYTFGSGTRLTVV.

J is TRBJ2-7 and V is TRBV19; TRBD1 aligns across 8 bases. Germline CDR1 and CDR2: LNHDA and SQIVND (reference sequence). The length of the CDR3 is 15 residues. V gave up 7 bases and J gave up 7 bases; unmatched junction bases: 15. The CDR3 protein is CASKPLDRDGGEQYF. The CDR3 region has the DNA TGTGCCAGTAAACCTTTGGACAGGGATGGAGGGGAGCAGTACTTC.

CDR3 nucleotides: TGTGCCAGCAGAACCGGGACAGGGGTAACCGGGGAGCTGTTTTTT. The encoded protein is CASRTGTGVTGELFF. The rearrangement links TRBV27 to TRBJ2-2; TRBD1 matches 10 bases. V was pared by 6 bases and J by 5 bases, with 6 bases of the junction left unmatched. Germline CDR1 reads MNHEY; CDR2 reads SMNVEV (reference sequence). CDR3 length: 15 residues.

The V gene is TRBV4-2, the J gene TRBJ2-5; 7 bases are a match to TRBD1. Germline V gene sequence: CDR1 LGHNA, CDR2 YNFKEQ. The CDR3 sequence is 18 residues long. V lost 0 bases, J lost 5 bases, and 15 bases stayed unmatched. CDR3 loop: CASSQDLRQGEVWETQYF. DNA for the CDR3: TGTGCCAGCAGCCAAGATCTTAGACAGGGAGAGGTATGGGAGACCCAGTACTTC.

The CDR3 sequence: CASSQVGGAGTEAFF. The CDR3 DNA reads as TGTGCCAGCAGCCAAGTAGGGGGCGCCGGCACTGAAGCTTTCTTT. V is TRBV4-2 and J is TRBJ1-1; 7 bases are a match to TRBD1. Germline V lookup: CDR1 LGHNA, CDR2 YNFKEQ. The V segment lost 1 base and the J segment 4 bases; nucleotides outside the gene matches: 6. The CDR3 sequence is 15 residues long.

This chain uses TRBV7-8 with TRBJ2-4, with TRBD2 identical over 13 bases. CDR3 length: 18 residues. Per germline, CDR1 SGHVS and CDR2 FQNEAQ. J lost 2 bases, V lost 5 bases, and 9 bases had no gene match. The CDR3 reads CASSPGLAGSLTKNIQYF. The CDR3 nucleotides are TGTGCCAGCAGCCCGGGACTAGCGGGGTCATTAACCAAAAACATTCAGTACTTC. The full variable domain, its missing parts supplied by reference TRBV7-8 and TRBJ2-4, is GAGVSQSPRYKVAKRGQDVALRCDPISGHVSLFWYQQALGQGPEFLTYFQNEAQLDKSGLPSDRFFAERPEGSVSTLKIQRTQQEDSAVYLCASSPGLAGSLTKNIQYFGAGTRLSVL.

J is TRBJ2-2 and V is TRBV18; possibly TRBD1 for D (5 bases). Germline V gene sequence: CDR1 KGHSH, CDR2 LQKENI. The CDR3 runs to 13 residues. Deletions cut 6 bases from V and 5 bases from J, with 10 bases between. The CDR3 bases are TGTGCCAGCTCCCTTGACAGTACCGGGGAGCTGTTTTTT. Translation gives CASSLDSTGELFF.

The rearrangement links TRBV4-3 to TRBJ2-1; 7 bases match TRBD2. Germline assignment: CDR1 LGHNA and CDR2 YSLEER. Germline trimming cut 0 bases from V and 8 bases from J; bases unmatched to any gene: 4. The CDR3 consists of 14 residues. In DNA, the CDR3 is TGCGCCAGCAGCCAAGAGGTGGGAGGGGATGAGCAGTTCTTC. As protein: CASSQEVGGDEQFF.

This chain links TRBV9 with TRBJ2-1; 8 positions match TRBD2. V lost 0 bases to trimming and J lost 5 bases; unmatched junction nucleotides: 4. Germline CDR1 is SGDLS and CDR2 is YYNGEE. This CDR3 is built from 15 residues. In nucleotides, the CDR3 is TGTGCCAGCAGCGTAGGGGGCGGGAGGAACAATGAGCAGTTCTTC. It yields the protein CASSVGGGRNNEQFF.

J is TRBJ2-2 and V is TRBV4-2, with D possibly being TRBD2 (6 bases). The length of the CDR3 is 14 residues. Deletions cut 1 base from V and 7 bases from J, with 10 bases between. Germline CDR1 is LGHNA and CDR2 is YNFKEQ. The CDR3 loop is CASSQGISGGELFF. CDR3 DNA: TGTGCCAGCAGCCAAGGTATTAGCGGCGGGGAGCTGTTTTTT.

The chain joins TRBV5-5 to TRBJ2-4; the match to TRBD1 covers 7 bases. This CDR3 comprises 16 residues. Germline values: CDR1 SGHKS, CDR2 YYEKEE (reference sequence). J gave up 1 base and V 4 bases, and 8 bases lay outside the gene matches. CDR3: CASSQDRVGAKNIQYF. The CDR3 DNA sequence: TGTGCCAGCAGCCAAGACAGGGTTGGGGCCAAAAACATTCAGTACTTC.

The chain joins TRBV6-6 to TRBJ2-7; maybe TRBD1 (5 bases). The V gene's germline CDR1 is MNHNY and CDR2 SVGAGI (reference sequence). V was clipped by 4 bases and J by 3 bases, with 10 bases between them. The CDR3 is made up of 13 amino acids. Here the CDR3 reads CASSSGQFYEQYF. The CDR3 region has the DNA TGTGCCAGCAGTTCCGGACAATTCTACGAGCAGTACTTC.

In this sample, this clone turned up once. The V gene is TRBV2, the J gene TRBJ1-4; D is uncertain. V gave up 3 bases and J gave up 10 bases, with 6 bases separating them. Germline V lookup: CDR1 SNHLY, CDR2 FYNNEI. The CDR3 extends over 11 amino acids. CDR3 DNA: TGTGCCAGCAGTGATCCCGGAAAACTGTTTTTT. As protein: CASSDPGKLFF.

The genes are TRBV4-1 and TRBJ2-2; 12 bases match TRBD2. The CDR3 runs 17 residues. Per germline, CDR1 MGHRA and CDR2 YSYEKL. Trimming at V came to 5 bases and at J to 5 bases, leaving 9 bases not matched to a gene. The CDR3 DNA reads as TGCGCCAGCAGCTTAGGACTAGCGGGAAAGGGGACCGGGGAGCTGTTTTTT. It codes for CASSLGLAGKGTGELFF.